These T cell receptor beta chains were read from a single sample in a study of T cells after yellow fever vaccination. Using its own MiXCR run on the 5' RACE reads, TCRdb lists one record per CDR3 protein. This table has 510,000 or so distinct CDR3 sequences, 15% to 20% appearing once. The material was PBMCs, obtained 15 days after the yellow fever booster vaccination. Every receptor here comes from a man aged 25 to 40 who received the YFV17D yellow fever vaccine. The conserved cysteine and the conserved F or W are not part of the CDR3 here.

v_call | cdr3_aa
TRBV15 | ATSRGAGETQY
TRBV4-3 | ASSQKEGLNEKLF
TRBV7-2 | ASSLIFGVGYEQF
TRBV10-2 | ASRLAGPNTGELF
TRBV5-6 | ASSFGTAYEQY
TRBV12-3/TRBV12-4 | ASSTLGQTQY
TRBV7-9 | ASSLGTGMNYGYT
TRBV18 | ASSRGGLDVAEQY
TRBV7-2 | ASSFGLAGGGDTQY
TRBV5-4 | ASSPPASTPGELF
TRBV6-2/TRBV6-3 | ASSSGTFYNEQF
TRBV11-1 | ASSLGLALQLMSSYNEQF
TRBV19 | ASHAGDRGYEQY
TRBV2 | ASSKAWTPSTDTQY
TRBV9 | ASRGMTETGYGYT
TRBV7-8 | ASSFRDSEETQY
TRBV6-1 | ASNLKEAVYEQY
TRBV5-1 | ASSLYGGLAGPASTDTQY
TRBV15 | ATSRDPVPTQY
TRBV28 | ASSQGSGAGANVLT
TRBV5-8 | ASSLEAARAF
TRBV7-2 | ASSLATGSNEKLF
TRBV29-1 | SVDPLRVRKETQY
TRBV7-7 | ASSLDFTYSEQF
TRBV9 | ASSSEGGSKQY
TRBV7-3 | ASSLQQEDGYT
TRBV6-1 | ASSESDEQF
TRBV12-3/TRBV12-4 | ASSKEMGNEQF
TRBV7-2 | ASTGSSGKETQY
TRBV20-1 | SARDPGVKLF
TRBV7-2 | ASSLGLGGGPNYGYT
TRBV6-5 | ASNAGGGYEQY
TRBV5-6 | ASSLGWNEQF
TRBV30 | AWSRLAGSTDTQY
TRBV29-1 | SANRDRDGEQY
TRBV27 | ASSLGMSSYNEQF
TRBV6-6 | ASKAGGLNEQF
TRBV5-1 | ASSLVEPYNEQF
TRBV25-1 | ASSDVPTEAF
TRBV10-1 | ASSGGTGKGYT
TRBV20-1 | SARVAVRQPQH
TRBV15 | ATSGTGGTGRSAYEQY
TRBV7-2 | ASSLVSAPGETQY
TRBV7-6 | ASSSETGGPGELF
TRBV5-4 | ASSFRTHEQY
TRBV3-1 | ASSQLNEETQY
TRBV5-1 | ASSFGTENSPLH
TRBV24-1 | ATSVETGTGETQY
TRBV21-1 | ASSKGRGRKSGNTIY
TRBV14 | ASSHGGWDPREQF
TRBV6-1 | ASSRMSTSGNTIY
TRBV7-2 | ASSPSGTRIQPQH
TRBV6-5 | ASRGPHQTQY
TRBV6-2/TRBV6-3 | ASSTPSGRDYNEQF
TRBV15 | ATSKDRGLYEQY
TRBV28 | ASEPGQLNLGGQF
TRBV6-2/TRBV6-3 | ASSYLANNEQF
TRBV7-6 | ASSYGRLASGGETQY
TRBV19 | ASSAHGVYTEAF
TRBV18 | ASLPGLDNEQF